This paragraph reports one T cell receptor beta chain. Its antigen is currently unknown. These data originate in a study of cytomegalovirus exposure and HLA in healthy donors. Overall study findings and caveats: Per published reports, the classifier diagnosed cytomegalovirus status with high specificity and sensitivity. Follow-up analysis seemed to connect common viral pathogens with several of the most significant clusters identified.

CDR3 length: 15 amino acids. CDR1 and CDR2 (germline): SQVTM, ANQGSEA. The junction had 8 bases not matched to a gene; V was cut back by 4 bases and J by 0 bases. A multiplex PCR was run with 60 Vbeta primers and 13 Jbeta primers. Method: immunoSEQ multiplex PCR; TCRdb's copy keeps in-frame clones and lacks some. The repertoire holds approximately 160,000 clones, with about three quarters as singletons. This chain links TRBV29-1 with TRBJ1-1; 7 positions agree with TRBD1. Input material: PBMCs. This receptor was obtained from a woman in her thirties or forties in good health and CMV-seropositive. The DNA of the CDR3 is TGCAGCGTTGGGGGGCCAGGGGGGATGAACACTGAAGCTTTCTTT. It specifies CSVGGPGGMNTEAFF.